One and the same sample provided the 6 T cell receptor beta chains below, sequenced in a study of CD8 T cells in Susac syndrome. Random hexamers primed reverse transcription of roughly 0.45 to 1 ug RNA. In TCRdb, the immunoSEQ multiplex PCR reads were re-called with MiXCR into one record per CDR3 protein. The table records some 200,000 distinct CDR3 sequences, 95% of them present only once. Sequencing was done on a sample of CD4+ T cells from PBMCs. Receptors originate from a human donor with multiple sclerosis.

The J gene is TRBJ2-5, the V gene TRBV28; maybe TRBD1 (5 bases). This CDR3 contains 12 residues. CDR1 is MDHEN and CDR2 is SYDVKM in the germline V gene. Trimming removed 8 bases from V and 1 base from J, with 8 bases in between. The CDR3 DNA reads TGTGCCAGCTCACAGGTCCAAGAGACCCAGTACTTC. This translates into CASSQVQETQYF. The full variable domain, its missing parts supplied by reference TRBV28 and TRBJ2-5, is DVKVTQSSRYLVKRTGEKVFLECVQDMDHENMFWYRQDPGLGLRLIYFSYDVKMKEKGDIPEGYSVSREKKERFSLILESASTNQTSMYLCASSQVQETQYFGPGTRLLVL.

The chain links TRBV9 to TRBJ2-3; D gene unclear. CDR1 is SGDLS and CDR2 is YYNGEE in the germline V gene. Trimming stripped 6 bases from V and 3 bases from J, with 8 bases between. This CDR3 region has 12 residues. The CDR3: CASNKGTDTQYF. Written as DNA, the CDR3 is TGTGCCAGCAACAAAGGGACAGATACGCAGTATTTT.

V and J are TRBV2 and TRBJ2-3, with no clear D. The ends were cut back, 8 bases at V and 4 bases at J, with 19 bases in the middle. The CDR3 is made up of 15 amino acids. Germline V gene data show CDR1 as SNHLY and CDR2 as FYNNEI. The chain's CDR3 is CASATHRERADTQYF. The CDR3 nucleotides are TGTGCCAGCGCCACGCACAGAGAACGGGCAGATACGCAGTATTTT.

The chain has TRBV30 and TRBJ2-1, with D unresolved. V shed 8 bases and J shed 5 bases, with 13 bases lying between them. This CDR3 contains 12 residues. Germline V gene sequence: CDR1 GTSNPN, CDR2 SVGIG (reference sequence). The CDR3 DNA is TGTGCCCTTCGACACCTTAACAATGAGCAGTTCTTC. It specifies CALRHLNNEQFF.

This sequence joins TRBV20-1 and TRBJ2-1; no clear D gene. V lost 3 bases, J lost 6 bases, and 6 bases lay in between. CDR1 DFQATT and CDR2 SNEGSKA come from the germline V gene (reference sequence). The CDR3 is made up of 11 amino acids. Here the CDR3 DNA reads TGCAGTGCTAGCGGGCGCAATGAGCAGTTCTTC. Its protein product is CSASGRNEQFF.

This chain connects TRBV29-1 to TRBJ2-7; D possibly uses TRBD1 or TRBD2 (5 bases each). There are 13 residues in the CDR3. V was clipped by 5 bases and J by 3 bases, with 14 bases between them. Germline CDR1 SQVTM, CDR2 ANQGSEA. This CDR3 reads CSVTFGAGYEQYF. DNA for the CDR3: TGCAGCGTTACCTTCGGGGCGGGCTACGAGCAGTACTTC.